This T cell receptor beta chain was sequenced for a study of T cell repertoires in cytomegalovirus infection. Study context: It was recently identified HLA-C-restricted and well-studied HLA-B-restricted CMV epitopes that the study used. Indications of both CMV infection and matching HLA type were provided by public TCR beta signatures. Study findings and constraints: Dominating the ex vivo response were TCR beta clonotypes that were CMV-specific and HLA-C-restricted.

TCRdb re-called the reads through MiXCR, storing one row per CDR3 protein. The table lists about 900,000 distinct CDR3 sequences, approximately 33% of them singletons. On this clonotype: The antigen remains unidentified. A much larger clone differs by one base, so this may be a read error.

This specimen consisted of cultured CD8+ T cells from PBMCs, obtained from culture after CMV antigen stimulation. The receptor was isolated from a human donor in good health (CMV status not recorded). Some clones in this sample may be carry-over from other donors' samples.

The chain's CDR3 is CASSEWGRNSGERYF. DNA for the CDR3: TGTGCCAGCAGTGAATGGGGGAGAAACTCCGGGGAGCGGTACTTC. The chain links TRBV6-1 to TRBJ2-7; possibly TRBD1 or TRBD2 for D (5 bases each). The CDR3 runs 15 residues. In germline, CDR1 is MNHNS, CDR2 SASEGT.